The source of this TCR beta chain is a study of blood T cell repertoires in COVID-19. Background on the study: PBMCs, B-cell-depleted T cells, or T cells provided the cDNA or gDNA that made up the material.

The CDR3 is 17 residues long. Trimming left V 6 bases short and J 0 bases short, with 15 bases between. Per germline, CDR1 SNHLY and CDR2 FYNNEI. Generated by immunoSEQ multiplex PCR, the TCRdb table keeps only in-frame clones and is missing some. The sample contains under 250,000 clones, just under 90% of which appear only once. V gene TRBV2 combines with J gene TRBJ1-6, with D tentatively TRBD1 (5 bases). The clonotype was recovered from a man aged 30-40 years with COVID-19, enrolled during active disease. The specimen sequenced was peripheral blood. The CDR3 here is CASRPGLGISYNSPLHF. The CDR3 DNA reads as TGTGCCAGCAGGCCAGGGTTGGGGATCTCCTATAATTCACCCCTCCACTTT. The full variable domain, with the rest looked up from reference TRBV2 and TRBJ1-6, is EPEVTQTPSHQVTQMGQEVILRCVPISNHLYFYWYRQILGQKVEFLVSFYNNEISEKSEIFDDQFSVERPDGSNFTLKIRSTKLEDSAMYFCASRPGLGISYNSPLHFGNGTRLTVT.